There are a few counts of the clone carrying this TCR beta chain. Specified time point: blood at routine non-recurrence follow-up after resection. Whole RNA from tumor, nontumor lung or frozen PBMC was sequenced unsorted. Each TCR cDNA molecule carried a unique molecular identifier. MiXCR, applied by TCRdb to the 5' RACE reads, yields one record per CDR3 protein. The sample has nearly 95,000 distinct CDR3 sequences, roughly a fifth seen once. This record belongs to a study of spatial heterogeneity in lung cancer. The ends were cut back, 2 bases at V and 4 bases at J, with 11 bases in the middle. CDR1 is MNHEY, CDR2 SVGAGI, per germline. The CDR3 is 15 residues long.

The gene calls are TRBV6-5 and TRBJ2-2; D might be TRBD2 (6 bases). The sample was PBMCs, taken at follow-up. The receptor was isolated from a male donor with early-stage non-small cell lung cancer. The CDR3 spells CASSYGGASTGELFF. The CDR3 coding sequence is TGTGCCAGCAGTTACGGCGGGGCTAGCACCGGGGAGCTGTTTTTT.